One T cell receptor beta chain is described in this entry. Its specificity is unknown. The data are from a study of T cell responses to AZD1222 COVID-19 vaccine. The repertoire was sequenced with immunoSEQ multiplex PCR; TCRdb's copy has only in-frame clones and lacks some. The sample records about 140,000 clones, about 92% being singletons. Study-wide results and caveats: Among the donors, most were white British and more were female, and clonal diversity was possibly underestimated. Only five or six individuals given AZD1222 were seropositive at baseline. Rises in breadth and depth of Spike-specific TCRs came after two AZD1222 doses. With dominance at 160-218 and 743-854, vaccine-associated CD4 TCRs spanned spike.

Deletions cut 5 bases from V and 2 bases from J, with 13 bases between. Germline CDR1 SGHDN, CDR2 FVKESK. The CDR3 is 14 amino acids. The chain combines TRBV14 with TRBJ2-7, with D tentatively TRBD1 or TRBD2 (6 bases each). This TCR was recovered from an adult in good health. Material: peripheral blood, obtained on day 0 of AZD1222 vaccination. CDR3 protein: CASSWGAGPYEQYF. The DNA for the CDR3 is TGTGCCAGCAGCTGGGGGGCAGGCCCCTACGAGCAGTACTTC.